The source of this TCR beta chain is a study of cytomegalovirus exposure and HLA in healthy donors. Study overall: From donors who were HLA-typed, an early data release held 70 million to 90 million unique TCRs. Of 300 to 450 genotyped donors, roughly 86% clustered with self-reported Caucasian donors.

The study's findings and limits: Rarity marked most TCR sequences, yet some public TCRs occurred in many donors.

PCR involved 60 Vbeta and 13 Jbeta primers. Sequencing used immunoSEQ multiplex PCR; TCRdb keeps in-frame clones, though not all of them. The sample consists of 100,000 or so clones, roughly 60% of them appearing once. This clone was picked up one time. Its antigen remains unidentified. The receptor comes from a human donor in good health. The sequencing input was PBMCs.

The CDR3 DNA follows: TGCGCCAGCGCAGGCCGGGACAGGGGATACAATGAGCAGTTCTTC. This sequence encodes CASAGRDRGYNEQFF. The chain is built from TRBV5-1 and TRBJ2-1, with 10 nucleotides matching TRBD1. This CDR3 spans 15 amino acids. Trimming removed 7 bases from V and 4 bases from J; junction bases left unmatched: 8. Germline loops: CDR1 SGHRS, CDR2 YFSETQ.